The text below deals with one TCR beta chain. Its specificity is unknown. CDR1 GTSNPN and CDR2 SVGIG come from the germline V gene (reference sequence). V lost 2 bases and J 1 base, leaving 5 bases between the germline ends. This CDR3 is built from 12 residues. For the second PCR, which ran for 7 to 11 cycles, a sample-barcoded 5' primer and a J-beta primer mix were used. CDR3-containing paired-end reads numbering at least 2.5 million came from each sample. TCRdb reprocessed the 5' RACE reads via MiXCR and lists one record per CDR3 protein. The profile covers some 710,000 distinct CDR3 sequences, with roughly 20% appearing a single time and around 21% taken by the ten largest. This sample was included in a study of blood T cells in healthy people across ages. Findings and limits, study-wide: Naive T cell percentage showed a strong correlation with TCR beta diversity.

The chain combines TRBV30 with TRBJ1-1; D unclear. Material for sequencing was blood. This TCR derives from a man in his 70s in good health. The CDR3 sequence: CAWSMPNTEAFF. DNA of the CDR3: TGTGCCTGGAGTATGCCGAACACTGAAGCTTTCTTT.